This T cell receptor (beta chain) was captured in a study of cytomegalovirus exposure and HLA in healthy donors. Libraries were prepared by immunoSEQ multiplex PCR; TCRdb keeps only in-frame clonotypes and omits some of them. The table lists roughly 48,000 clones, around 94% of them singletons. This clone was seen a handful of times. CDR1 is ENHRY, CDR2 SYGVKD, per germline. V dropped 5 bases and J dropped 0; count of bases not matched to a gene: 5. The CDR3 has 16 residues. This clonotype was obtained from a woman between 18 and 29 years old in good health and CMV-seropositive. The sequencing input was PBMCs. The rearrangement joins TRBV10-3 to TRBJ2-3; 10 positions agree with TRBD2. CDR3 amino acids: CAISLAGDPSTDTQYF. The CDR3 region has the DNA TGTGCCATCAGTCTAGCGGGAGACCCTAGCACAGATACGCAGTATTTT.